This TCR beta chain is drawn from a study of blood T cells in healthy people across ages. A note on this clonotype: The target antigen is unknown.

The second PCR ran roughly 6 to 11 cycles with a sample-barcoded 5' primer and J-beta primers. TCRdb itself ran the 5' RACE reads through MiXCR, one entry per CDR3 protein. The sample includes roughly 1,500,000 distinct CDR3 sequences, approximately 42% of them seen just once. Drawn from each donor were approximately 9.5 milliliters of peripheral blood. In each sample, at least 7 million PBMCs were isolated. J lost 11 bases, V lost 4 bases, and 3 bases had no gene match. Germline loops: CDR1 SGHVS, CDR2 FNYEAQ. CDR3 length: 11 residues. Study results and caveats: Higher diversity, along with more naive CD4+ cells, distinguished long-lived donors from aged donors.

Sequencing was carried out using blood. This rearrangement joins TRBV7-6 to TRBJ2-5; TRBD1 matches at 8 bases. This receptor was obtained from a woman aged 18-29 years in good health. The CDR3 bases are TGTGCCAGCAGCTCTACAGGGGGGCAGTACTTC. Amino acids: CASSSTGGQYF.